A selection of T cell receptor beta chains follows, all from one sample in a study of T cell responses to AZD1222 COVID-19 vaccine. The method was immunoSEQ multiplex PCR; TCRdb's version includes in-frame clones alone and lacks a portion of them. The sample includes approximately 120,000 clones, approximately 90% of them seen just once. The input for sequencing was peripheral blood, taken on day 0 of MenACWY control vaccination. The receptors here all came from an adult in good health. The CDR3 runs from the conserved cysteine through the conserved F or W.

>TRBV28
CASSHGSNPGANSYNEQFF
>TRBV7-3
CASSSGTSGRVEQFF
>TRBV4-2
CASSQDLYAPSSYEQYF
>TRBV27
CASSLKGAGQGYEQYF
>TRBV19
CASRSGRGEGGNQPQHF
>TRBV6-5
CASSNTGVSTEAFF
>TRBV5-1
CASSGADQETQYF
>TRBV4-3
CASSLLLGPGELFF
>TRBV7-9
CASSPTGGPYEQYF
>TRBV7-8
CASSLRGSGTYNEQFF
>TRBV11-3
CASSKGDPQGEQYF
>TRBV30
CAWSESGRWYYEQYF
>TRBV6-1
CASSDGGFQETQYF
>TRBV5-6
CASSPPGRSYEQYF
>TRBV6-1
CASSEQFGGGETQYF
>TRBV15
CATSRGTEGSSGANVLTF
>TRBV23-1
CARNLRDRPPNTEAFF
>TRBV6-4
CASSRGLSTEAFF
>TRBV9
CASSQQYSGNTIYF
>TRBV25-1
CASSELVGQGYSPLHF
>TRBV4-2
CASSQAGTSGTYEQYF
>TRBV2
CASRVDSYNEQFF